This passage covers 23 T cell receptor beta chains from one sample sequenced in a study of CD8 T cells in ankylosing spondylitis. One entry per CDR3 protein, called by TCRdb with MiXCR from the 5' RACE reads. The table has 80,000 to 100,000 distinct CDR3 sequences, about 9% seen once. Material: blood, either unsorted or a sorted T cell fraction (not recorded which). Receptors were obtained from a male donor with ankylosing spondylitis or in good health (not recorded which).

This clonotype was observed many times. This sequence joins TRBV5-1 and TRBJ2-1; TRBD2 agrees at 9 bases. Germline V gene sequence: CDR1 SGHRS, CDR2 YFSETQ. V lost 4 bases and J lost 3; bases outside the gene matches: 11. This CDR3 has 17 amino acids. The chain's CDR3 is CASSPRLAGGVYNEQFF. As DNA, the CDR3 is TGCGCCAGCAGCCCTAGACTGGCGGGGGGGGTCTACAATGAGCAGTTCTTC. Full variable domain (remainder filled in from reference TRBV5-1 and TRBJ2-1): KAGVTQTPRYLIKTRGQQVTLSCSPISGHRSVSWYQQTPGQGLQFLFEYFSETQRNKGNFPGRFSGRQFSNSRSEMNVSTLELGDSALYLCASSPRLAGGVYNEQFFGPGTRLTVL.

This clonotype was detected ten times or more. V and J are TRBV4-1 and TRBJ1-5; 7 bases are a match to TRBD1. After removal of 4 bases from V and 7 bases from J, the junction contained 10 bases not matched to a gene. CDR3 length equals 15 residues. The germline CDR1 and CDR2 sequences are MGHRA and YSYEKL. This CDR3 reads CASSRIDRVGQPQHF. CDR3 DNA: TGCGCCAGCAGCCGGATCGACAGGGTAGGACAGCCCCAGCATTTT.

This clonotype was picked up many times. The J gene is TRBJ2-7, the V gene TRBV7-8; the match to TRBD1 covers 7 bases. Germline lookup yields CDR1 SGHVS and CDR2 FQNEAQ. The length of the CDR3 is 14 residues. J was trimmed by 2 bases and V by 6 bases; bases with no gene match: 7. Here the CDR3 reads CASSHNRGTYEQYF. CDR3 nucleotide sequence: TGTGCCAGCAGTCACAACAGGGGTACCTACGAGCAGTACTTC.

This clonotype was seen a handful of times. DNA of the CDR3: TGCAGCGTTGAAGGGGGGGCCGGTGGAGGAAACACCATATATTTT. Translating gives CSVEGGAGGGNTIYF. V gene TRBV29-1 combines with J gene TRBJ1-3; D is possibly TRBD1 (6 bases). Germline CDR1 is SQVTM and CDR2 is ANQGSEA. The CDR3 is 15 amino acids. Trimming took 1 base from V and 4 from J, leaving 14 bases between them.

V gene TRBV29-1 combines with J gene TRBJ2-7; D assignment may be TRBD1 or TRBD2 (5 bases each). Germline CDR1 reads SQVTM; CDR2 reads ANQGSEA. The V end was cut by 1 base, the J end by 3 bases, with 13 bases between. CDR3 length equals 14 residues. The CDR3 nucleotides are TGCAGCGTTGAAGGAAGGGACGGAAGCTACGAGCAGTACTTC. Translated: CSVEGRDGSYEQYF.

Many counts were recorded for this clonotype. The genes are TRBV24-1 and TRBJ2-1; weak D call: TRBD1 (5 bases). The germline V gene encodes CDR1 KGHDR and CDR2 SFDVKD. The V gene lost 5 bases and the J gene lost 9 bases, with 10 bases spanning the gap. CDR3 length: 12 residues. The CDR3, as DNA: TGTGCCACCAGTGGGCCAGGGCCTGAGCAGTTCTTC. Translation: CATSGPGPEQFF.

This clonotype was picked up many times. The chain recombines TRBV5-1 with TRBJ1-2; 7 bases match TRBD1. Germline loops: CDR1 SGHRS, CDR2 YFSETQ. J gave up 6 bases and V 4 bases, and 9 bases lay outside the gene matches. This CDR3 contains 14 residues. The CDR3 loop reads CASSNPTGSDGYTF. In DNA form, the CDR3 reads TGCGCCAGCAGCAACCCGACAGGGAGTGATGGCTACACCTTC.

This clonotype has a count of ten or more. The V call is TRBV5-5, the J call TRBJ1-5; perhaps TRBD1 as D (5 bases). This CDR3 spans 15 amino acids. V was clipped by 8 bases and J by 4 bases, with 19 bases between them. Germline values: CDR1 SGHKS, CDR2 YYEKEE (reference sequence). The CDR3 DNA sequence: TGTGCCAGTACTCCCGGGGAGGGGATAAATCAGCCCCAGCATTTT. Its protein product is CASTPGEGINQPQHF.

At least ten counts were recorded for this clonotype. CDR3 DNA: TGCGCCAGCAGCTTGTGGGACAGGGACTACGAGCAGTACTTC. Translating gives CASSLWDRDYEQYF. The gene calls are TRBV5-1 and TRBJ2-7; 9 bases are shared with TRBD1. This CDR3 region has 14 residues. Unmatched junction bases numbered 2, after V lost 1 base and J lost 3 bases. Germline V gene lookup returns CDR1 SGHRS and CDR2 YFSETQ.

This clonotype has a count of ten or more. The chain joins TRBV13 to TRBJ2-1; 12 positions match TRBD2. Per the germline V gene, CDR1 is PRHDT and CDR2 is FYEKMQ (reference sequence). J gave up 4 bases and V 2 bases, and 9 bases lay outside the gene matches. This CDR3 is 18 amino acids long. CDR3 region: CASSLTSGGLELYNEQFF. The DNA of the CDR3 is TGTGCCAGCAGCTTAACTAGCGGGGGGCTAGAGTTATACAATGAGCAGTTCTTC.

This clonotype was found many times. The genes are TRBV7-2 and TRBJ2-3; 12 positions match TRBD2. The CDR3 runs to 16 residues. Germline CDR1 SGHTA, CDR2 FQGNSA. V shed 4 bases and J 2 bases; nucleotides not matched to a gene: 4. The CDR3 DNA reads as TGTGCCAGCAGCTCCCGACTAGCGGGGGCCACAGATACGCAGTATTTT. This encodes CASSSRLAGATDTQYF.

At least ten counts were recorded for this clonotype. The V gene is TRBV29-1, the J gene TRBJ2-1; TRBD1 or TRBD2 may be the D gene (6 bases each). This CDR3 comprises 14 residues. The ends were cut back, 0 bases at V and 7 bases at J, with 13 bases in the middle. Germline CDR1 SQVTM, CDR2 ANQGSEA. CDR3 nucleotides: TGCAGCGTTGAAGATGGAGGGGGAATGAATGAGCAGTTCTTC. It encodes CSVEDGGGMNEQFF.

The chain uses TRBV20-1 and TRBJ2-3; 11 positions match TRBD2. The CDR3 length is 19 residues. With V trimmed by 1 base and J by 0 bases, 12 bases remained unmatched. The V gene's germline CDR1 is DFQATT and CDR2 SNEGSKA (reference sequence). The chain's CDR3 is CSARVRGASGGQSTDTQYF. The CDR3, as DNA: TGCAGTGCTAGAGTTCGGGGGGCTAGCGGGGGGCAAAGCACAGATACGCAGTATTTT.

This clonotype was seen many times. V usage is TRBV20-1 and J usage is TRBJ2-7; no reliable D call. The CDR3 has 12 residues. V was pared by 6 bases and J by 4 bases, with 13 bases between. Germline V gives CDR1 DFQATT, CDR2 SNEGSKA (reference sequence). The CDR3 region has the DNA TGCAGTGCCCCTGAGCCCCTTTACGAGCAGTACTTC. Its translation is CSAPEPLYEQYF.

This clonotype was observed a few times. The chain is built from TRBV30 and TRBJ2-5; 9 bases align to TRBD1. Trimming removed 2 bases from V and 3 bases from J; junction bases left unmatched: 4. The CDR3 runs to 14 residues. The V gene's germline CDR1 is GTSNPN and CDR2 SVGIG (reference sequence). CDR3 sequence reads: CAWSWTGAEETQYF. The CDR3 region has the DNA TGTGCCTGGAGTTGGACAGGGGCCGAAGAGACCCAGTACTTC.

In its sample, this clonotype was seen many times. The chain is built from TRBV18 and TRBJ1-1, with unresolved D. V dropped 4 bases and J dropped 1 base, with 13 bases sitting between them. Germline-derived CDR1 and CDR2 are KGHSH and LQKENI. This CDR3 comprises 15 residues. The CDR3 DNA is TGTGCCAGCTCACTACAGAAAGGCCCGAACACTGAAGCTTTCTTT. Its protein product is CASSLQKGPNTEAFF.

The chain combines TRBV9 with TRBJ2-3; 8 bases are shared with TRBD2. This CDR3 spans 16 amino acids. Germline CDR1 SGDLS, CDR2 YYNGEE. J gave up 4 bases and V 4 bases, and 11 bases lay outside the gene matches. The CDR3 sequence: CASSSRGSGVADTQYF. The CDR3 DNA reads TGTGCCAGCAGCTCTCGGGGTAGCGGGGTTGCAGATACGCAGTATTTT.

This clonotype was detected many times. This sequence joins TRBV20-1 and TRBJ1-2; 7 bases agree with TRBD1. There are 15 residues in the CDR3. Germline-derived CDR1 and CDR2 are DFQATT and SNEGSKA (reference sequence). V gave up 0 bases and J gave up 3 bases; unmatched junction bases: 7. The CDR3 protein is CSAREGRGDDYGYTF. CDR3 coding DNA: TGCAGTGCTAGAGAGGGCAGGGGGGATGACTATGGCTACACCTTC.

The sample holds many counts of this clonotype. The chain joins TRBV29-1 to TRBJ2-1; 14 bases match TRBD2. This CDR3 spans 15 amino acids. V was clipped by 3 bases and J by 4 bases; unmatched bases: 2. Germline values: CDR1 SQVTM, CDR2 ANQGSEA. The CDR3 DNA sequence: TGCAGCGTTGAGGGACTAGCGGGGGATTACAATGAGCAGTTCTTC. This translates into CSVEGLAGDYNEQFF.

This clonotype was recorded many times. The CDR3 nucleotides are TGTGCCACCAGTGATCCGGGACAGATGACAGATACGCAGTATTTT. Amino acids: CATSDPGQMTDTQYF. The chain employs TRBV24-1 and TRBJ2-3; 7 bases agree with TRBD1. Trimming cost V 3 bases and J 3 bases; bases outside gene matches: 5. This CDR3 comprises 15 residues. In germline, CDR1 is KGHDR, CDR2 SFDVKD.

CDR3 loop: CATCQDIPAGGRRETQYF. DNA for the CDR3: TGTGCCACCTGCCAAGATATACCAGCGGGGGGCCGGAGAGAGACCCAGTACTTC. J is TRBJ2-5 and V is TRBV3-1; 9 bases map to TRBD2. V lost 10 bases and J lost 4; bases outside the gene matches: 22. The CDR3 runs to 18 residues. Germline V gene data show CDR1 as LGHDT and CDR2 as YNNKEL (reference sequence).

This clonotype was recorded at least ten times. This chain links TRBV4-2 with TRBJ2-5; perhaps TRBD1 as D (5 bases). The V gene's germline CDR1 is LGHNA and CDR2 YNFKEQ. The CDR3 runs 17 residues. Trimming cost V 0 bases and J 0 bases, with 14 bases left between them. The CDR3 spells CASSQEGRSGYQETQYF. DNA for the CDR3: TGTGCCAGCAGCCAAGAGGGGCGCTCCGGGTACCAAGAGACCCAGTACTTC.

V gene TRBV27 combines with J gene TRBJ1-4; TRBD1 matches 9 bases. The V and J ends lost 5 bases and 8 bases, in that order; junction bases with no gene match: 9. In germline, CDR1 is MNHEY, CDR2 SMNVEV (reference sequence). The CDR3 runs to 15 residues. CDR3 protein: CASSKPGQGYEKLFF. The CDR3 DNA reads TGTGCCAGCAGTAAGCCGGGACAGGGATACGAAAAACTGTTTTTT. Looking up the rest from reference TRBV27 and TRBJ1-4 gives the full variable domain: EAQVTQNPRYLITVTGKKLTVTCSQNMNHEYMSWYRQDPGLGLRQIYYSMNVEVTDKGDVPEGYKVSRKEKRNFPLILESPSPNQTSLYFCASSKPGQGYEKLFFGSGTQLSVL.